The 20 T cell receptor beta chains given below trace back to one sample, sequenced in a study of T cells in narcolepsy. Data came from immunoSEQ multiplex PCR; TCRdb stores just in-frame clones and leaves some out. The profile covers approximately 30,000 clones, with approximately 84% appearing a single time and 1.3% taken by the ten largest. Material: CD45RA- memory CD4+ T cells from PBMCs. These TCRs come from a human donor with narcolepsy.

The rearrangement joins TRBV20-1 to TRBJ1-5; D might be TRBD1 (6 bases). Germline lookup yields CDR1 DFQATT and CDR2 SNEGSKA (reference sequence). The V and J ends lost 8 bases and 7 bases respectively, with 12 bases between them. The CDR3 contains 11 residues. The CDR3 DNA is TGCAGTACAGGGAGAGGACAGCCCCAGCATTTT. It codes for CSTGRGQPQHF.

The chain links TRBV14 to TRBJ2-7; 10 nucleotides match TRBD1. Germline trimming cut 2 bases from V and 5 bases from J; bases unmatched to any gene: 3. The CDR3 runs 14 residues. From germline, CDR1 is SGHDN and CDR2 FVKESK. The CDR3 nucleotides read TGTGCCAGCAGCCAACAGACAGGGGGCGACGAGCAGTACTTC. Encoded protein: CASSQQTGGDEQYF.

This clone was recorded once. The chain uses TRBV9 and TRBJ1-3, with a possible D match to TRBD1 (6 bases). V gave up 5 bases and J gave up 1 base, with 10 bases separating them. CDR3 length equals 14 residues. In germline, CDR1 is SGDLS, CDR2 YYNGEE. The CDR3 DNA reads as TGTGCCAGCAGTTCAGGGACATCTGGAAACACCATATATTTT. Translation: CASSSGTSGNTIYF. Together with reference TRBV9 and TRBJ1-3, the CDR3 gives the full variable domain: DSGVTQTPKHLITATGQRVTLRCSPRSGDLSVYWYQQSLDQGLQFLIQYYNGEERAKGNILERFSAQQFPDLHSELNLSSLELGDSALYFCASSSGTSGNTIYFGEGSWLTVV.

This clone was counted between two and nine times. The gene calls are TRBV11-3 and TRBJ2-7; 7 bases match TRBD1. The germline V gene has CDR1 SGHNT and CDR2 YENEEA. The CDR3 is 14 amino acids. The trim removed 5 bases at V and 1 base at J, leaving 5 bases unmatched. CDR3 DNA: TGTGCCAGCAGCCCACGGGGACAGTCCTACGAGCAGTACTTC. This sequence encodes CASSPRGQSYEQYF.

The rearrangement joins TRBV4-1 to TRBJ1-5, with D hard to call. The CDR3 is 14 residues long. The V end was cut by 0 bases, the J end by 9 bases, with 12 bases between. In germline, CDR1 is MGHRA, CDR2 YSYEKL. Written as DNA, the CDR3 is TGCGCCAGCAGCCAAGACCTTAATATCGGGCCCCAGCATTTT. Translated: CASSQDLNIGPQHF.

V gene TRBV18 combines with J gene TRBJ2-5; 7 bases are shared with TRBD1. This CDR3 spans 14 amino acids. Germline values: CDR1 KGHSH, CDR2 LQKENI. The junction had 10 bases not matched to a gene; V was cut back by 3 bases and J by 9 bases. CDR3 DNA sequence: TGTGCCAGCTCACCCCTTGGGACAGAGAAGTCCCAGTACTTC. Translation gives CASSPLGTEKSQYF.

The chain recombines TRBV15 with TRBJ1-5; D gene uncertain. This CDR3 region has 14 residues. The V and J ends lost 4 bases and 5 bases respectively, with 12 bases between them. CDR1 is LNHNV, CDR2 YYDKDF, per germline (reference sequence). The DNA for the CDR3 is TGTGCCACCAGCACAGACCGTGGTCATCAGCCCCAGCATTTT. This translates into CATSTDRGHQPQHF.

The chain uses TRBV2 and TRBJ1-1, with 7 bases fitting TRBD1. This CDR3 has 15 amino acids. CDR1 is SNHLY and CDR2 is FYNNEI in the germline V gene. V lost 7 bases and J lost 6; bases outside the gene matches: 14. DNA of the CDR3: TGTGCCAGCACTGCCCCGACAGGGCTGATACCTGAAGCTTTCTTT. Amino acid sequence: CASTAPTGLIPEAFF.

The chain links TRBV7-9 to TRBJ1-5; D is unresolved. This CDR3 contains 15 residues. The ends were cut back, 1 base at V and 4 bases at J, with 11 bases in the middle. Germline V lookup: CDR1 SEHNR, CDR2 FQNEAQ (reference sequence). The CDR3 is CASSLGPGFNQPQHF. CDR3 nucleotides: TGTGCCAGCAGCTTAGGTCCAGGCTTTAATCAGCCCCAGCATTTT.

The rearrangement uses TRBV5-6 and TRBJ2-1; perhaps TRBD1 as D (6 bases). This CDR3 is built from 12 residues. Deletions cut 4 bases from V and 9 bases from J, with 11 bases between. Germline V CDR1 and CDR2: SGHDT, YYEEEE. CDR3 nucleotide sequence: TGTGCCAGCAGCACAGGGACATTTGAGCAGTTCTTC. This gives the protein CASSTGTFEQFF.

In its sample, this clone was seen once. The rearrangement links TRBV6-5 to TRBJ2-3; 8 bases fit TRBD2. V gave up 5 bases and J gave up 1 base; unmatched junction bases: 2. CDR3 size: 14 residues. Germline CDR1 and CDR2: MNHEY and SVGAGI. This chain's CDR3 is CASSVSGGTDTQYF. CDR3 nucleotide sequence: TGTGCCAGCAGTGTTAGCGGGGGCACAGATACGCAGTATTTT.

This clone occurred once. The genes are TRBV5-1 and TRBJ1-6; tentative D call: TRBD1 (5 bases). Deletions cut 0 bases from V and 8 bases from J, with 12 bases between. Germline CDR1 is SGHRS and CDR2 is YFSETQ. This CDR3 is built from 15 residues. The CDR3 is CASSLGGGLDSPLHF. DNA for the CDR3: TGCGCCAGCAGCTTGGGTGGGGGGTTGGATTCACCCCTCCACTTT.

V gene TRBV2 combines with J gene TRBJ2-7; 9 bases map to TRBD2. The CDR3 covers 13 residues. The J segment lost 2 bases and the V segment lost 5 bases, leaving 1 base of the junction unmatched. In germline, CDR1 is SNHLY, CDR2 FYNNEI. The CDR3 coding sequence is TGTGCCAGCAGTCCTAGCGGGGCCTACGAGCAGTACTTC. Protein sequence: CASSPSGAYEQYF.

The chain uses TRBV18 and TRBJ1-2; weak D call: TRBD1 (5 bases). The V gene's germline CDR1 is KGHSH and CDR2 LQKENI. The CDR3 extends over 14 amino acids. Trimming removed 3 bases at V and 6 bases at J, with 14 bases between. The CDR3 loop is CASSPGPGGDGYTF. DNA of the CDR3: TGTGCCAGCTCACCTGGGCCGGGAGGGGATGGCTACACCTTC.

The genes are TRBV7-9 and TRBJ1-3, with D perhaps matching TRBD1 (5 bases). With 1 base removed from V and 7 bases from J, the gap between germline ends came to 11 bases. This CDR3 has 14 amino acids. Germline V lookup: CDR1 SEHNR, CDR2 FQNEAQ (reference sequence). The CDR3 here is CASSLEGVINTIYF. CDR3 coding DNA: TGTGCCAGCAGCTTAGAAGGGGTTATCAACACCATATATTTT.

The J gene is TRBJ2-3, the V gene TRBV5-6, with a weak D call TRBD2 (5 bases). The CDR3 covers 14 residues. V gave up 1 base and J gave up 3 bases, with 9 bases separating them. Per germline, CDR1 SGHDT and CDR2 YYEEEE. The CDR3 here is CASSLTGRTDTQYF. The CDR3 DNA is TGTGCCAGCAGCTTGACTGGGAGAACAGATACGCAGTATTTT. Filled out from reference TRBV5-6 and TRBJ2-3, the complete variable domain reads DAGVTQSPTHLIKTRGQQVTLRCSPKSGHDTVSWYQQALGQGPQFIFQYYEEEERQRGNFPDRFSGHQFPNYSSELNVNALLLGDSALYLCASSLTGRTDTQYFGPGTRLTVL.

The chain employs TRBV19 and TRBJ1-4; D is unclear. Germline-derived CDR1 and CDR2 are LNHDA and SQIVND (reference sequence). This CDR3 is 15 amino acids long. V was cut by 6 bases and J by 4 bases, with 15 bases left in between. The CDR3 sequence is CASSQGPASNEKLFF. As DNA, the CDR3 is TGTGCCAGTAGCCAAGGTCCAGCAAGTAATGAAAAACTGTTTTTT.

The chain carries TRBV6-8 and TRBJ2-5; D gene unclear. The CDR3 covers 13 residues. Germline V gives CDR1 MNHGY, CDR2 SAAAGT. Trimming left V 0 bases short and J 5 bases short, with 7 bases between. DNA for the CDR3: TGTGCCAGCAGTTACTCGAGCGATGAGACCCAGTACTTC. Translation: CASSYSSDETQYF.

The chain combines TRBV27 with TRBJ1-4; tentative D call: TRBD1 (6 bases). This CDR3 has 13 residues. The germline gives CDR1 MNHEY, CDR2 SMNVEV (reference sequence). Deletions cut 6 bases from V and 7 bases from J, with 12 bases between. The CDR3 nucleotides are TGTGCCAGCAGGAGGCAGGGGAGTGAAAAACTGTTTTTT. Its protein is CASRRQGSEKLFF.

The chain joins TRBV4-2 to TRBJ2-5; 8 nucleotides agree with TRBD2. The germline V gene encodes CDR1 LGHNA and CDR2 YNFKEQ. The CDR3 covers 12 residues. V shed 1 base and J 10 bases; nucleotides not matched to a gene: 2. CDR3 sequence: CASSQAGGDQYF. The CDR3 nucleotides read TGTGCCAGCAGCCAAGCCGGGGGGGACCAGTACTTC.